This is a list of T cell receptor beta chains from one sample in a study of blood T cell repertoires in COVID-19. The assay was immunoSEQ multiplex PCR, and TCRdb's table has in-frame clones only and misses some. The top ten clones hold over 0.55% of a sample with over 150,000 clones, under 85% of them seen once. The sequenced sample was peripheral blood. Receptors were obtained from a man aged 55 to 70 with COVID-19, enrolled during active disease. CDR3s include the opening cysteine and the closing phenylalanine or tryptophan. Each record gives: D gene, J gene, V gene, clone size, CDR3 protein, CDR3 DNA. D genes are given only for firm matches. Clone size is not always given. Where it is, it says once, few, many or a class for expanded clones.

d_gene: .
j_gene: TRBJ1-5
v_gene: TRBV18
abundance: .
CDR3aa: CASSPGAGAGQPQHF
CDR3nt: TGTGCCAGCTCACCAGGAGCGGGGGCTGGTCAGCCCCAGCATTTT

d_gene: .
j_gene: TRBJ1-1
v_gene: TRBV25-1
abundance: .
CDR3aa: CASSAWANRGTEAFF
CDR3nt: TGTGCCAGCAGTGCCTGGGCCAACCGGGGCACTGAAGCTTTCTTT

d_gene: TRBD2
j_gene: TRBJ2-7
v_gene: TRBV3-1/TRBV3-2
abundance: .
CDR3aa: CASSQEFRGRAFEQYF
CDR3nt: TGTGCCAGCAGCCAAGAATTTCGCGGGAGGGCCTTCGAGCAGTACTTC

d_gene: TRBD1
j_gene: TRBJ1-2
v_gene: TRBV27
abundance: .
CDR3aa: CASSPGQGAFGYGYTF
CDR3nt: TGTGCCAGCAGTCCGGGACAGGGGGCTTTTGGCTATGGCTACACCTTC

d_gene: .
j_gene: TRBJ2-3
v_gene: TRBV15
abundance: .
CDR3aa: CATSLGILPREDTQYF
CDR3nt: TGTGCCACCAGCTTAGGGATCCTTCCTCGGGAAGATACGCAGTATTTT

d_gene: TRBD1
j_gene: TRBJ1-2
v_gene: TRBV2
abundance: few
CDR3aa: CASSGTGPYGYTF
CDR3nt: TGTGCCAGCAGTGGGACAGGGCCTTATGGCTACACCTTC

d_gene: .
j_gene: TRBJ1-2
v_gene: TRBV6-6
abundance: .
CDR3aa: CASSSNRAPDGYTF
CDR3nt: TGTGCCAGCAGCTCTAACAGGGCCCCGGATGGCTACACCTTC

d_gene: TRBD2
j_gene: TRBJ2-7
v_gene: TRBV6-2/TRBV6-3
abundance: .
CDR3aa: CASSYGPPGGGYEQYF
CDR3nt: TGTGCCAGCAGTTATGGCCCCCCTGGCGGGGGATACGAGCAGTACTTC

d_gene: .
j_gene: TRBJ2-2
v_gene: TRBV18
abundance: .
CDR3aa: CASSPQGLTGELFF
CDR3nt: TGTGCCAGCTCACCGCAGGGCTTGACCGGGGAGCTGTTTTTT

d_gene: TRBD1
j_gene: TRBJ2-2
v_gene: TRBV5-1
abundance: .
CDR3aa: CASSLSRDRGRTGELFF
CDR3nt: TGCGCCAGCAGCTTGTCCCGGGACAGGGGGCGTACCGGGGAGCTGTTTTTT

d_gene: .
j_gene: TRBJ2-6
v_gene: TRBV14
abundance: .
CDR3aa: CASSQDFSSGANVLTF
CDR3nt: TGTGCCAGCAGCCAAGATTTCTCCTCTGGGGCCAACGTCCTGACTTTC

d_gene: TRBD1
j_gene: TRBJ2-7
v_gene: TRBV18
abundance: .
CDR3aa: CASSGAGGYEQYF
CDR3nt: TGTGCCAGCTCAGGTGCAGGGGGCTACGAGCAGTACTTC

d_gene: .
j_gene: TRBJ2-1
v_gene: TRBV7-2
abundance: .
CDR3aa: CASSYDYFEQFF
CDR3nt: TGTGCCAGCAGCTACGACTATTTTGAGCAGTTCTTC

d_gene: .
j_gene: TRBJ2-5
v_gene: TRBV3-1/TRBV3-2
abundance: .
CDR3aa: CASSQGGWQTQYF
CDR3nt: TGTGCCAGCAGCCAAGGAGGGTGGCAGACCCAGTACTTC

d_gene: .
j_gene: TRBJ1-5
v_gene: TRBV9
abundance: .
CDR3aa: CASSAGTINQPQHF
CDR3nt: TGTGCCAGCAGCGCCGGGACTATCAATCAGCCCCAGCATTTT

d_gene: .
j_gene: TRBJ1-1
v_gene: TRBV11-3
abundance: .
CDR3aa: CASSPRAAGDTEAFF
CDR3nt: TGTGCCAGCAGCCCCAGGGCAGCTGGGGACACTGAAGCTTTCTTT

d_gene: .
j_gene: TRBJ1-2
v_gene: TRBV7-9
abundance: .
CDR3aa: CASSLMSQVSGYTF
CDR3nt: TGTGCCAGCAGCTTAATGTCGCAGGTCAGCGGCTACACCTTC

d_gene: TRBD1
j_gene: TRBJ1-1
v_gene: TRBV6-5
abundance: .
CDR3aa: CASMSPSGGFTEAFF
CDR3nt: TGTGCCAGCATGAGTCCTTCAGGGGGTTTCACTGAAGCTTTCTTT

d_gene: TRBD1
j_gene: TRBJ1-3
v_gene: TRBV9
abundance: .
CDR3aa: CASSEGTVSGNTIYF
CDR3nt: TGTGCCAGCAGCGAGGGGACAGTCTCTGGAAACACCATATATTTT

d_gene: TRBD2
j_gene: TRBJ2-1
v_gene: TRBV9
abundance: .
CDR3aa: CASSRKRGGGNEQFF
CDR3nt: TGTGCCAGCAGCAGAAAGCGGGGGGGCGGCAATGAGCAGTTCTTC

d_gene: .
j_gene: TRBJ1-3
v_gene: TRBV7-3
abundance: once
CDR3aa: CASSLNPGDGNTIYF
CDR3nt: TGTGCCAGCAGCTTAAACCCAGGGGACGGAAACACCATATATTTT

d_gene: .
j_gene: TRBJ2-5
v_gene: TRBV4-1
abundance: once
CDR3aa: CASSRYDSTNQETQYF
CDR3nt: TGCGCCAGCAGCCGTTACGACAGCACTAACCAAGAGACCCAGTACTTC

d_gene: TRBD1
j_gene: TRBJ2-6
v_gene: TRBV19
abundance: .
CDR3aa: CASSRGQGYAGANVLTF
CDR3nt: TGTGCCAGTAGTAGGGGACAGGGGTACGCTGGGGCCAACGTCCTGACTTTC

d_gene: TRBD1
j_gene: TRBJ1-5
v_gene: TRBV24-1
abundance: .
CDR3aa: CATSDSRTDRKNQPQHF
CDR3nt: TGTGCCACCAGTGATAGTAGGACGGACAGGAAGAATCAGCCCCAGCATTTT

d_gene: TRBD2
j_gene: TRBJ2-5
v_gene: TRBV18
abundance: .
CDR3aa: CASSVGTSGSETQYF
CDR3nt: TGTGCCAGCTCCGTAGGGACTAGCGGGAGTGAGACCCAGTACTTC

d_gene: TRBD1
j_gene: TRBJ1-3
v_gene: TRBV11-2
abundance: .
CDR3aa: CASTSGGSGNTIYF
CDR3nt: TGTGCCAGCACCTCAGGGGGCTCTGGAAACACCATATATTTT

d_gene: .
j_gene: TRBJ1-4
v_gene: TRBV12-3/TRBV12-4
abundance: .
CDR3aa: CASTSNEKLFF
CDR3nt: TGTGCCAGCACCAGTAATGAAAAACTGTTTTTT

d_gene: .
j_gene: TRBJ1-2
v_gene: TRBV14
abundance: once
CDR3aa: CASSPQTNYGYTF
CDR3nt: TGTGCCAGCAGCCCACAGACTAACTATGGCTACACCTTC

d_gene: .
j_gene: TRBJ1-2
v_gene: TRBV7-2
abundance: .
CDR3aa: CASSLGHLSYGYTF
CDR3nt: TGTGCCAGCAGCCTCGGACACCTTAGCTATGGCTACACCTTC

d_gene: .
j_gene: TRBJ1-6
v_gene: TRBV9
abundance: .
CDR3aa: CASSVAPGVLYNSPLHF
CDR3nt: TGTGCCAGCAGCGTAGCCCCCGGGGTCCTGTATAATTCACCCCTCCACTTT

d_gene: .
j_gene: TRBJ1-2
v_gene: TRBV28
abundance: .
CDR3aa: CASSSLPVSYGYTF
CDR3nt: TGTGCCAGCAGTTCGCTACCTGTCTCCTATGGCTACACCTTC

d_gene: TRBD1
j_gene: TRBJ1-4
v_gene: TRBV9
abundance: once
CDR3aa: CASSGGQTNEKLFF
CDR3nt: TGTGCCAGCAGCGGGGGACAGACTAATGAAAAACTGTTTTTT